The clone carrying this T cell receptor (beta chain) occurred a few times. Its antigen is undetermined. This entry comes from a study of blood T cells in healthy people across ages. Broader study findings: More naive CD4+ cells and higher diversity marked long-lived donors relative to aged donors.

A J-beta primer mix and a sample-barcoded 5' primer were used in a second PCR of about 7 to 12 cycles. All samples gave at least 2.5 million CDR3-containing paired-end reads. TCRdb ran MiXCR on the 5' RACE reads and lists one entry per CDR3 protein. The sample lists roughly 680,000 distinct CDR3 sequences, around 48% occurring once. From germline, CDR1 is SGHRS and CDR2 YFSETQ. V lost 1 base, J lost 2 bases, and 2 bases stayed unmatched. The CDR3 spans 15 residues. V and J are TRBV5-1 and TRBJ2-7, with 11 bases identical to TRBD2. Sequenced sample: blood. The receptor's source is a woman aged 55-70 years in good health. CDR3 protein: CASSLTSGSAYEQYF. The CDR3 DNA reads as TGCGCCAGCAGCTTGACTAGCGGGAGTGCCTACGAGCAGTACTTC.